The 2 T cell receptor beta chains below come from one sample, sequenced in a study of control samples from healthy donors and cancer patients. The repertoire was sequenced with immunoSEQ multiplex PCR; TCRdb's copy has only in-frame clones and lacks some. The sample includes about 75,000 clones, about 95% of them seen just once. The sequencing sample was made of blood. The receptors were sampled from a woman between 40 and 55 years old in good health.

The chain joins TRBV5-1 to TRBJ1-6; D call uncertain. In germline, CDR1 is SGHRS, CDR2 YFSETQ. This CDR3 is 14 amino acids long. V was pared by 0 bases and J by 10 bases, with 11 bases between. CDR3 residues: CASSLGTGDSPLHF. CDR3 bases: TGCGCCAGCAGCTTGGGGACGGGCGACTCACCCCTCCACTTT.

The J gene is TRBJ2-7, the V gene TRBV7-2; 8 nucleotides line up with TRBD1. CDR1 and CDR2 from the germline V gene are SGHTA and FQGNSA. J lost 6 bases, V lost 2 bases, and 9 bases had no gene match. The CDR3 sequence is 15 residues long. The CDR3 DNA sequence: TGTGCCAGCAGCTTAAGGGACAGGCCCGGGGCCGAGCAGTACTTC. Translation: CASSLRDRPGAEQYF.